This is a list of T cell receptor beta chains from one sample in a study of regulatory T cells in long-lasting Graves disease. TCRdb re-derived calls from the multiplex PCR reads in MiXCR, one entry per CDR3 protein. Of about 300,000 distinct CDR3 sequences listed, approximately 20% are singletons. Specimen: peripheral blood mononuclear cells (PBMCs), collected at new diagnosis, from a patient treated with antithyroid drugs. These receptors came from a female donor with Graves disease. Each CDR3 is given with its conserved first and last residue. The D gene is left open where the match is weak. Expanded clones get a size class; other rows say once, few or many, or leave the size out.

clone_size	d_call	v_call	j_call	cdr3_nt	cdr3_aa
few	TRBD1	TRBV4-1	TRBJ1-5	TGCGCCAGCAGCCCGCGGGACAGGGATCAGCCCCAGCATTTT	CASSPRDRDQPQHF
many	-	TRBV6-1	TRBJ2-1	TGTGCCAGCAGTGAACTTGCAGGGGCATGCTACAATGAGCAGTTCTTC	CASSELAGACYNEQFF
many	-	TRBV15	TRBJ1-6	TGTGCCACCAGCAGAGATGATGGCAATTCACCCCTCCACTTT	CATSRDDGNSPLHF
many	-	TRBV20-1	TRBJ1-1	TGCAGTGCTAGTGGTCGAAGGACCGAAGCTTTCTTT	CSASGRRTEAFF
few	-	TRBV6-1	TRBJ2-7	TGTGCCAGCACCCTTACAATTACCCTGGAGCAGTACTTC	CASTLTITLEQYF
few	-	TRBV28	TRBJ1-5	TGTGCCAGCAGAAGGGACAATAGCAATCAGCCCCAGCATTTT	CASRRDNSNQPQHF
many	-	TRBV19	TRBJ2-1	TGTGCCAGTAGTATAGATCTGGGGGGATCCCCCCATGAGCAGTTCTTC	CASSIDLGGSPHEQFF
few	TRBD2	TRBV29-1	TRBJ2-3	TGCAGCGGGGAGGGTTTCGGGACTAGACCAGATACGCAGTATTTT	CSGEGFGTRPDTQYF
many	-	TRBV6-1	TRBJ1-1	TGTGCCAGCAACCCGGGACTCCCATTCCCGGAAGCTTTCTTT	CASNPGLPFPEAFF
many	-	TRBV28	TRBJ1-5	TGTGCCAGCAGTCATCCTCTTAGGTTTGGAAGCAATCAGCCCCAGCATTTT	CASSHPLRFGSNQPQHF
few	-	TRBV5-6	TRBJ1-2	TGTGCCAGCAGCAGGGTGCAAATGACAATTAACGACTATGGCTACACCTTC	CASSRVQMTINDYGYTF
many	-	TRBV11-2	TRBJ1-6	TGTGCCAGCAGCTTAGACAGGGACTTCGTCTTCGGCAATTCACCCCTCCACTTT	CASSLDRDFVFGNSPLHF
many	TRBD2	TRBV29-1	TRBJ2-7	TGCAGCGTTGAAGTGGGAGGGAGTGGGGACGAGCAGTACTTC	CSVEVGGSGDEQYF
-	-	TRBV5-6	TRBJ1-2	TGTGCCAGCAGCTTGCTAGGTCCGGGTTTAGACTATGGCTACACCTTC	CASSLLGPGLDYGYTF
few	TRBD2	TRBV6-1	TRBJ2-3	TGTGCCAGCAAACTAGCGTCTAGCACAGATACGCAGTATTTT	CASKLASSTDTQYF
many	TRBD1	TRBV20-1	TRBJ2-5	TGCAGTGCTTCACCAGGGGGCCGTGAGACCCAGTACTTC	CSASPGGRETQYF
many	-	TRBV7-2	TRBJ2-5	TGTGCCAGCAGCTCCTTACTAGAAGAGACCCAGTACTTC	CASSSLLEETQYF
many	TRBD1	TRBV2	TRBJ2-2	TGTGCCAGCAGTGATAACAGGGGAAACACCGGGGAGCTGTTTTTT	CASSDNRGNTGELFF
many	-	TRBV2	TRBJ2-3	TGTGCCAGCAGTTTCCCCCCACGGGGAGGAACAGATACGCAGTATTTT	CASSFPPRGGTDTQYF
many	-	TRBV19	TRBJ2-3	TGTGCCACCGCTAGCTCCCCCCCCACAGATACGCAGTATTTT	CATASSPPTDTQYF
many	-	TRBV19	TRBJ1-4	TGTGCCAGTAGTTTCGCAGCGGAAAAACTGTTTTTT	CASSFAAEKLFF
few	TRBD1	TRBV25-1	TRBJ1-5	TGTGCCAGCAGTGAATCAGGGGGAGGTCAGCCCCAGCATTTT	CASSESGGGQPQHF
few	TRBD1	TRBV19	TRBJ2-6	TGTGCCAGTAGTATATTCCGGCCCGGGACAGGATACTCTGGGGCCAACGTCCTGACTTTC	CASSIFRPGTGYSGANVLTF